This T cell receptor beta chain was documented in a study of blood T cell repertoires in COVID-19. Study-level information: There were acute and convalescent COVID-19 samples, and they came from the United States, Italy and Spain. The analysed material was cDNA or gDNA that came from T cells, B-cell-depleted T cells, or PBMCs.

Looked up from germline, CDR1 is SGHVT and CDR2 is SQSDAQ. The junction had 11 bases not matched to a gene; V was cut back by 5 bases and J by 8 bases. The CDR3 is made up of 14 amino acids. Measured with immunoSEQ multiplex PCR; TCRdb has only the in-frame clones, and not every one. The data hold 250,000 to 400,000 clones, with about 90% observed a single time. The chain joins TRBV7-4 to TRBJ1-2, with TRBD1 matching over 7 bases. This TCR derives from a woman under 40 with COVID-19, enrolled during active disease. Sequences were obtained from peripheral blood. CDR3 region: CASSLRQGTRGYTF. The CDR3 DNA reads TGTGCCAGCAGCCTTAGACAGGGAACGAGGGGCTACACCTTC.